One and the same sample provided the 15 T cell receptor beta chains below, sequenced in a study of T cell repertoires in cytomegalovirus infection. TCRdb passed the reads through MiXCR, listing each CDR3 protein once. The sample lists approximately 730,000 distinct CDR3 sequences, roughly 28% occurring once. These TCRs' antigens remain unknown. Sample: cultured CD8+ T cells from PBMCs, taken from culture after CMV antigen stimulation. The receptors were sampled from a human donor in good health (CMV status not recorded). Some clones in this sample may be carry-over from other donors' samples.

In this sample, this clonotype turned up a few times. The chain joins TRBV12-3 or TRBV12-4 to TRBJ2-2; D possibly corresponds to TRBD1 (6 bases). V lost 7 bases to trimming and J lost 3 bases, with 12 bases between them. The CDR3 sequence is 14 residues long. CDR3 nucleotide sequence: TGTGCCAGCACAAACAGGGTGGACACCGGGGAGCTGTTTTTT. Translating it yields CASTNRVDTGELFF.

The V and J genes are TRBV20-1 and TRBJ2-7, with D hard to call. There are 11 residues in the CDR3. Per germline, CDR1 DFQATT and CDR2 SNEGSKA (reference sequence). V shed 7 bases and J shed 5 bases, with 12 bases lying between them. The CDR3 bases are TGCAGTGTAGGGTCTCGGAACGAGCAGTACTTC. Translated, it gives CSVGSRNEQYF.

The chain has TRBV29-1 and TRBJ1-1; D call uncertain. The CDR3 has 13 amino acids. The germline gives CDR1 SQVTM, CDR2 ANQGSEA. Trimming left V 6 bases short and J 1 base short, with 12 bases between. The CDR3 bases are TGCAGCGTCCGGACGGCTGAGAACACTGAAGCTTTCTTT. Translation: CSVRTAENTEAFF. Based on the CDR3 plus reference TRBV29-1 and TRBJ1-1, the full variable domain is SAVISQKPSRDICQRGTSLTIQCQVDSQVTMMFWYRQQPGQSLTLIATANQGSEATYESGFVIDKFPISRPNLTFSTLTVSNMSPEDSSIYLCSVRTAENTEAFFGQGTRLTVV.

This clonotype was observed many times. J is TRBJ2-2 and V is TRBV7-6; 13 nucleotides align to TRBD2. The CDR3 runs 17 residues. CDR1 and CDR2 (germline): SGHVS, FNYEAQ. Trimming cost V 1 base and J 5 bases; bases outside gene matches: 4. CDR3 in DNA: TGTGCCAGCAGCTTAGTTGGACTAGCGGGGGAGACCGGGGAGCTGTTTTTT. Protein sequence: CASSLVGLAGETGELFF. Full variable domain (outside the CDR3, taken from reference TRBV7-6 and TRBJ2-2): GAGVSQSPRYKVTKRGQDVALRCDPISGHVSLYWYRQALGQGPEFLTYFNYEAQQDKSGLPNDRFSAERPEGSISTLTIQRTEQRDSAMYRCASSLVGLAGETGELFFGEGSRLTVL.

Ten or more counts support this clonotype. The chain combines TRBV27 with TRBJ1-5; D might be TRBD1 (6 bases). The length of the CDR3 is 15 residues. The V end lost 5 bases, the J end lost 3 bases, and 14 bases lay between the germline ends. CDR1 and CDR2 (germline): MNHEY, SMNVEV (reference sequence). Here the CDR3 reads CASSRGRSDNQPQHF. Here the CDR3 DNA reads TGTGCCAGCAGTCGGGGGCGCTCGGACAATCAGCCCCAGCATTTT.

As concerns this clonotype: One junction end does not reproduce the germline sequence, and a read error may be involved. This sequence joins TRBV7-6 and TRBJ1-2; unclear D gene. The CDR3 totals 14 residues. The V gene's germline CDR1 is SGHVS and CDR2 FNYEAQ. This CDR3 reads CASSLEPDHYGYIF. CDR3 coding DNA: TGTGCCAGCAGCTTAGAGCCAGACCACTATGGCTACATCTTC.

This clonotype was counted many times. The CDR3 nucleotides are TGTGCCAGCAGTGCCTCGGGACAGGGGAACACTGAAGCTTTCTTT. Translation: CASSASGQGNTEAFF. The J gene is TRBJ1-1, the V gene TRBV6-1, with TRBD1 matching 9 bases. V lost 4 bases and J lost 1; bases outside the gene matches: 4. CDR1 and CDR2 (germline): MNHNS, SASEGT. CDR3 length: 15 residues.

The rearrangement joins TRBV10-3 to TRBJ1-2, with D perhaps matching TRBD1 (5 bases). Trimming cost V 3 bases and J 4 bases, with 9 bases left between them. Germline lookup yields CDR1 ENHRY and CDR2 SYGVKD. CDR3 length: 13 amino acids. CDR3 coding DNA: TGTGCCATCAGTGATGACAGTCTCTATGGCTACACCTTC. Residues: CAISDDSLYGYTF.

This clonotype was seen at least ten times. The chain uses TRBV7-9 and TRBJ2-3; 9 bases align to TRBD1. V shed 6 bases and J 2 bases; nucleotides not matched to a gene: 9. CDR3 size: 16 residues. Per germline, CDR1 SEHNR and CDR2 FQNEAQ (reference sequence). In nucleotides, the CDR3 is TGTGCCAGCAGACCCACGACAGGGGGGGTCACAGATACGCAGTATTTT. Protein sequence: CASRPTTGGVTDTQYF.

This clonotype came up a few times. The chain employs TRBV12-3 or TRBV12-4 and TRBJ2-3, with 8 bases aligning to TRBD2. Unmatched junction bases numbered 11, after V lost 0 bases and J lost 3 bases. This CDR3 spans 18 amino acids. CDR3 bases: TGTGCCAGCAGTTTAGCGATGGGACTAGGCAGGGAAACAGATACGCAGTATTTT. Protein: CASSLAMGLGRETDTQYF.

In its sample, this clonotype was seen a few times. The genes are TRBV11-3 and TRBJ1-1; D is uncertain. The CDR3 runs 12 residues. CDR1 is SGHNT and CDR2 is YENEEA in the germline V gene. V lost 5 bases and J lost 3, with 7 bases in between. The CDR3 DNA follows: TGTGCCAGCAGCCACGGGGACACTGAAGCTTTCTTT. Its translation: CASSHGDTEAFF. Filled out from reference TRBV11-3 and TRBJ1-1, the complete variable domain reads EAGVVQSPRYKIIEKKQPVAFWCNPISGHNTLYWYLQNLGQGPELLIRYENEEAVDDSQLPKDRFSAERLKGVDSTLKIQPAELGDSAVYLCASSHGDTEAFFGQGTRLTVV.

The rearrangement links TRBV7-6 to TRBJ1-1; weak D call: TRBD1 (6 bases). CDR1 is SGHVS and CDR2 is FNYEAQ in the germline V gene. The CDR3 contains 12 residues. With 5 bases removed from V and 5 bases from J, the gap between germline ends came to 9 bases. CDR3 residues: CASSDQGTEAFF. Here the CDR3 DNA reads TGTGCCAGCAGCGACCAGGGGACTGAAGCTTTCTTT.

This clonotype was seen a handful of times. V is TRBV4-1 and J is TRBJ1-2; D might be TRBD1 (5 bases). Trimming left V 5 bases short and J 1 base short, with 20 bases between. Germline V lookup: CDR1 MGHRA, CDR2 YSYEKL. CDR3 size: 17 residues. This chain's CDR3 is CASSKTTDSVINYGYTF. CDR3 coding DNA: TGCGCCAGCAGCAAGACTACAGACAGTGTCATTAACTATGGCTACACCTTC.

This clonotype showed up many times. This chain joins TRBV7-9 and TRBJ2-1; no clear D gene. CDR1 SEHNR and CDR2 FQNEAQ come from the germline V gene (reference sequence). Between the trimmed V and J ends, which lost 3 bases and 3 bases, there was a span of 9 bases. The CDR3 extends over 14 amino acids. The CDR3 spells CASSLSGYYNEQFF. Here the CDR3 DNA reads TGTGCCAGCAGCTTGAGTGGCTACTACAATGAGCAGTTCTTC.

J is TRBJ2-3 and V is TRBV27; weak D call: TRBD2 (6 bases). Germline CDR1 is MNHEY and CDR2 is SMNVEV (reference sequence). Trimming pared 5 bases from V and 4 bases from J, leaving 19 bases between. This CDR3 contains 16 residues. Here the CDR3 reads CASSPISPGLPDTQYF. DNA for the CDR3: TGTGCCAGCAGTCCCATCTCACCGGGACTGCCAGATACGCAGTATTTT.